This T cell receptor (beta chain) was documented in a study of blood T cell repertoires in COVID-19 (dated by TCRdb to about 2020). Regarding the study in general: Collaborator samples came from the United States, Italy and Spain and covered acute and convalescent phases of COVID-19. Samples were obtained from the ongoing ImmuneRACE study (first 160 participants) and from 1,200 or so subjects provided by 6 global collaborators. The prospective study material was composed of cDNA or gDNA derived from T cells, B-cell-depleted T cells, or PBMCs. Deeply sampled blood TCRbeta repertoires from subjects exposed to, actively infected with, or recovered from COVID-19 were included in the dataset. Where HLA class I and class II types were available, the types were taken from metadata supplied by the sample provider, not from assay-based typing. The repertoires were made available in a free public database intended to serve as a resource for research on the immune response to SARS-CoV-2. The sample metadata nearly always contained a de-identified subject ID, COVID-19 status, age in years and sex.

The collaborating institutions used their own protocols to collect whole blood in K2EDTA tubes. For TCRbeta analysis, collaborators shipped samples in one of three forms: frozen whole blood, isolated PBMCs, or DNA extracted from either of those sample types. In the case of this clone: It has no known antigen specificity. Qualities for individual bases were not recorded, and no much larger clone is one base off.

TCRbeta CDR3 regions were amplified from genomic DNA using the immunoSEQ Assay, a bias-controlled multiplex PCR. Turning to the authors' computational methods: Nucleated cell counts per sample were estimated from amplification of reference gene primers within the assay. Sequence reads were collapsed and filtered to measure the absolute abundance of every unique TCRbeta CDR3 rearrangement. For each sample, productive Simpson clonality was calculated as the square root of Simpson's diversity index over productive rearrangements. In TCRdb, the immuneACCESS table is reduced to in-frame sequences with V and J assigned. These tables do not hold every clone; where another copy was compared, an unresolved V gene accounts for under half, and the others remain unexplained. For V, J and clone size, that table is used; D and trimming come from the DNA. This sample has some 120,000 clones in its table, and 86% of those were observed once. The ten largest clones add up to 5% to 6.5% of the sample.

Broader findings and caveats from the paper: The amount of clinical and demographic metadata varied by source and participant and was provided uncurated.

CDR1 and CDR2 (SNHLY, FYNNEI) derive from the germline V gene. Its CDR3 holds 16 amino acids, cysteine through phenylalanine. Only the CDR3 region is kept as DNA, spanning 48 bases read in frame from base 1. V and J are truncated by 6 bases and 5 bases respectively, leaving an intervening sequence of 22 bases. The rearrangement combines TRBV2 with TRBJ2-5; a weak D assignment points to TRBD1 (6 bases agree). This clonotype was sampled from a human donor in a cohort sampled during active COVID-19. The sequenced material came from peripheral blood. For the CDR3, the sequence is CASSRVEQGLRETQYF. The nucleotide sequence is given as TGTGCCAGCAGCAGGGTAGAACAGGGTTTACGGGAGACCCAGTACTTC.